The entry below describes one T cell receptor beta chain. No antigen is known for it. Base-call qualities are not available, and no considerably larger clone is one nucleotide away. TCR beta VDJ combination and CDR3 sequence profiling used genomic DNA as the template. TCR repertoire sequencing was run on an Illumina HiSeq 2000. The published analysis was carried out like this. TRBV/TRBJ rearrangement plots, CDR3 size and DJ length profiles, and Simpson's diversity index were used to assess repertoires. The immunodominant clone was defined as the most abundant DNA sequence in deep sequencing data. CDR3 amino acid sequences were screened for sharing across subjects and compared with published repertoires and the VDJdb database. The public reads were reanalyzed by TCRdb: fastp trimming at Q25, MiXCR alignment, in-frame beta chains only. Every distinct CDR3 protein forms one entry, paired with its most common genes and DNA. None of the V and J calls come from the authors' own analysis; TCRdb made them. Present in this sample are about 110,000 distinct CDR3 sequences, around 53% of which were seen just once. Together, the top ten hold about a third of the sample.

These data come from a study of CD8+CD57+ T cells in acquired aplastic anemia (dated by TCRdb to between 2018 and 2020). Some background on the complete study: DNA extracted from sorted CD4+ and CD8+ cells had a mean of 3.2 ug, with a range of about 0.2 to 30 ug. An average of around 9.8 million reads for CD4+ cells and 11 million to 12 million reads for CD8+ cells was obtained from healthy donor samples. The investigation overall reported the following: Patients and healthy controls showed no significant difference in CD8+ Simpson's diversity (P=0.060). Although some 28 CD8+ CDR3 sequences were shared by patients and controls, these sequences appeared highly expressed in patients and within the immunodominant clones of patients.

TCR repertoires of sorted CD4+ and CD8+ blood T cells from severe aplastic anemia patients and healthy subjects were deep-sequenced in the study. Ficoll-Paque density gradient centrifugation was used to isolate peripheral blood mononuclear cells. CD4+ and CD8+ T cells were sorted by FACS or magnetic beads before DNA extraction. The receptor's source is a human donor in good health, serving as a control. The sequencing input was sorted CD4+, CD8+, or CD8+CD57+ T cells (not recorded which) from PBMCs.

The CDR3 is CASSSGGWGVMGGELFF. The sequence in DNA is TGTGCCAGCAGCTCTGGCGGGTGGGGGGTTATGGGCGGGGAGCTGTTTTTT. This receptor chain uses TRBV11-2 and TRBJ2-2, with TRBD2 tentatively as D gene (6 bases match). A distance of 22 bases separates the germline ends of V and J, which lose 4 bases and 7 bases respectively. The CDR3 holds 17 amino acids from the cysteine to the phenylalanine. Just CDR3 DNA is preserved here, 51 bases in frame from base 1. CDR1 and CDR2 are read off the germline V gene as SGHAT and FQNNGV.